This T cell receptor beta chain was sequenced in a study of vaccination and CD4 T cells after COVID-19. The study, taken as a whole, reports: In convalescent patients, a median approximately 86% of reactive clones appeared only post-vaccination.

The CDR3 runs 14 residues. V lost 6 bases, J lost 8 bases, and 9 bases stayed unmatched. Germline V gene data show CDR1 as MNHNS and CDR2 as SASEGT. Only one count was recorded for this clonotype. Its antigen is not known. The Oncomine TCR Beta short-read assay sequenced DNA from cultured CD4+ T cells. One entry per CDR3 protein results from TCRdb running MiXCR on the PCR reads. Of 12,000 to 15,000 distinct CDR3 sequences listed, 53% are singletons. Regarding treatment: 10-day PBMC culture with coronavirus spike peptide pools or control peptides (ViraFEST assay). The chain joins TRBV6-1 to TRBJ1-3, with TRBD1 matching over 8 bases. The starting material was CD4+ T cells from blood, cultured in vitro, obtained before SARS-CoV-2 vaccination. The origin of this receptor is a human donor who had recovered from COVID-19. CDR3 DNA sequence: TGTGCCAGCAGACAGGGGGTATCGGCGGACACCATATATTTT. As protein: CASRQGVSADTIYF.